Sequencing of this T cell receptor beta chain was carried out in a study of graft-versus-host responses after intestinal transplantation. Study summary: Transplant types were multivisceral, liver-intestinal, or isolated intestinal. Anti-thymocyte globulin served as induction for all recipients, who then took tacrolimus and steroids for approximately 3 years.

Using immunoSEQ multiplex PCR, the repertoire was profiled, and TCRdb retains in-frame clones only, with some absent. The sample lists tens of thousands of clones, around nine tenths occurring once. A word on this clone: Its antigen is currently unknown.

Trimming removed 7 bases from V and 3 bases from J; junction bases left unmatched: 10. CDR3 size: 15 residues. Germline V lookup: CDR1 MNHEY, CDR2 SMNVEV (reference sequence). General study findings and limits: GvH clonotypes were identified within recipient marrow, with a subset emerging first in ileum or blood.

The rearrangement links TRBV27 to TRBJ2-3; 7 bases are shared with TRBD2. The sequencing used unstimulated CD8+ T cells sorted from spleen or lymph node cells, collected before transplant. This TCR came from a human donor who was the organ donor for an intestinal transplant. This CDR3 is CASNLESGGTDTQYF. The CDR3 DNA reads as TGTGCCAGCAACCTCGAATCGGGAGGAACAGATACGCAGTATTTT.